The TCR beta chain under discussion was sequenced for a study of blood T cell repertoires in COVID-19. On the study more broadly: Samples of COVID-19 (acute and convalescent) were obtained from the United States, Italy and Spain. PBMCs, B-cell-depleted T cells, or T cells provided the cDNA or gDNA that made up the material.

The germline V gene encodes CDR1 SNHLY and CDR2 FYNNEI. There are 16 residues in the CDR3. The V gene lost 8 bases and the J gene lost 2 bases, with 21 bases spanning the gap. Source study methods: From reference gene primer amplification, estimates of nucleated cell counts were derived. Sequencing used immunoSEQ multiplex PCR; TCRdb keeps in-frame clones, though not all of them. The V and J calls and clone size are taken from that table; D and trimming were inferred from the DNA. Seen here are under 350,000 clones, 80% to 90% observed once, and the top ten hold approximately 9.9%. Sequences were obtained from peripheral blood. The source of this sequence is a woman in her 70s with acute or convalescent COVID-19. V usage is TRBV2 and J usage is TRBJ1-2; the D is unclear. For the CDR3, the DNA is TGTGCCAGCCGTCGATGGGCGCAAGATCCGAACTATGGCTACACCTTC. This translates into CASRRWAQDPNYGYTF.